Included here is one T cell receptor (beta chain) sequence, with context. The sample comes from a study of blood T cell repertoires in COVID-19. Sequenced by immunoSEQ multiplex PCR; TCRdb stores in-frame clones only, minus some. The sample contains 40,000 to 50,000 clones, approximately 83% of which appear only once. Germline lookup yields CDR1 SGDLS and CDR2 YYNGEE. This CDR3 contains 16 residues. V lost 0 bases and J 5 bases, leaving 14 bases between the germline ends. This sequence originates from a human donor in a cohort sampled during active COVID-19. The donor label of this sample is uncertain. Sequencing used peripheral blood. The V call is TRBV9, the J call TRBJ2-2; maybe TRBD1 (5 bases). In DNA form, the CDR3 reads TGTGCCAGCAGCGTAGATGAAAGGGGCCGTACCGGGGAGCTGTTTTTT. It translates to CASSVDERGRTGELFF.